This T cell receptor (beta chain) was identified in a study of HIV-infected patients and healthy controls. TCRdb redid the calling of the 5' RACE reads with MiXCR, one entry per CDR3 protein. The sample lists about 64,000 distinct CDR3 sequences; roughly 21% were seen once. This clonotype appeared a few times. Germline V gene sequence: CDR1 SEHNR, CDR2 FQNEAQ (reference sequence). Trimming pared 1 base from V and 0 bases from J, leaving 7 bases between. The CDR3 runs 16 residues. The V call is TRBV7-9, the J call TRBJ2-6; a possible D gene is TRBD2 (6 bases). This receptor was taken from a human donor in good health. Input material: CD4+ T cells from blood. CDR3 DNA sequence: TGTGCCAGCAGCTTAGGGACTAACTCTGGGGCCAACGTCCTGACTTTC. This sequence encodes CASSLGTNSGANVLTF.